The 25 T cell receptor beta chains below all came from one sample that was sequenced in a study of blood T cells in healthy people across ages. The authors ran a second PCR of about 6 to 12 cycles using a sample-barcoded 5' primer and a J-beta primer mix. TCRdb passed the 5' RACE reads through MiXCR, listing each CDR3 protein once. The sample comprises fewer than 1.5 million distinct CDR3 sequences, 42% of which are singletons, and around 8% rests with the top ten. The sequenced sample consisted of blood. The receptors come from a woman younger than 35 in good health.

The V and J genes are TRBV7-9 and TRBJ1-1; D gene ambiguous. The V end was cut by 5 bases, the J end by 0 bases, with 4 bases between. Germline values: CDR1 SEHNR, CDR2 FQNEAQ (reference sequence). The CDR3 covers 12 residues. The CDR3 nucleotides read TGTGCCAGCAGCGCCTTGAACACTGAAGCTTTCTTT. As protein: CASSALNTEAFF.

This clonotype was recorded a few times. This may arise from a read error, as a much more abundant clone is one base away. This chain connects TRBV6-4 to TRBJ2-3, with 9 bases that match TRBD1. V lost 6 bases to trimming and J lost 3 bases; unmatched junction nucleotides: 7. Germline values: CDR1 MRHNA, CDR2 SNTAGT. This CDR3 comprises 15 residues. This CDR3 reads CASRPTGGGTDTQYF. For the CDR3, the DNA is TGTGCCAGCAGACCGACAGGGGGAGGAACAGATACGCAGTATTTT.

With regard to this clonotype: Since no conserved phenylalanine or tryptophan closes the CDR3, a read error is the likely cause. Because the CDR3's place on the DNA is in doubt, the DNA is left out and the CDR3 is given as listed by TCRdb. The chain links TRBV21-1 to TRBJ2-1; TRBD1, as called in the table, went unchecked against the DNA. TRBV21-1 is noted as a pseudogene. Ends included, the CDR3 has 16 residues. CDR3: CASSKYPPPPTMSSSS.

The chain couples TRBV10-1 to TRBJ1-2; the D is unclear. This CDR3 is built from 13 residues. V dropped 2 bases and J dropped 3 bases, with 7 bases sitting between them. Looked up from germline, CDR1 is WNHNN and CDR2 is SYGVQD (reference sequence). Here the CDR3 reads CASSEGRHYGYTF. The CDR3 DNA follows: TGCGCCAGCAGTGAGGGTAGACACTATGGCTACACCTTC.

This clonotype was seen a few times. The chain links TRBV9 to TRBJ2-3; TRBD2 matches 8 bases. The ends lost 4 bases at V and 3 bases at J; junction bases unmatched: 7. There are 15 residues in the CDR3. Germline CDR1 and CDR2: SGDLS and YYNGEE. The CDR3 loop reads CASSPWTSRTDTQYF. DNA for the CDR3: TGTGCCAGCAGCCCGTGGACTAGCAGGACAGATACGCAGTATTTT.

This clonotype was seen only a few times. The chain has TRBV12-3 or TRBV12-4 and TRBJ2-1, with D perhaps given as TRBD1 or TRBD2 (5 bases each). Between the trimmed V and J ends, which lost 6 bases and 8 bases, there was a span of 14 bases. The CDR3 runs 13 residues. The CDR3 spells CASSSGLWDEQFF. The CDR3 nucleotides read TGTGCCAGCAGCTCGGGGCTTTGGGATGAGCAGTTCTTC.

The chain has TRBV7-2 and TRBJ2-1; 8 bases agree with TRBD2. Losses at the gene ends were 1 base for V and 1 base for J; bases not matched to a gene: 6. Germline V gene data show CDR1 as SGHTA and CDR2 as FQGNSA. The CDR3 runs 17 residues. The CDR3 nucleotides read TGTGCCAGCAGCTTAGTTGGACTAGCATTTTCCTACAATGAGCAGTTCTTC. As protein: CASSLVGLAFSYNEQFF. Drawing the rest from reference TRBV7-2 and TRBJ2-1, the complete variable domain is GAGVSQSPSNKVTEKGKDVELRCDPISGHTALYWYRQSLGQGLEFLIYFQGNSAPDKSGLPSDRFSAERTGGSVSTLTIQRTQQEDSAVYLCASSLVGLAFSYNEQFFGPGTRLTVL.

This clonotype showed up just a few times. This rearrangement joins TRBV5-1 to TRBJ2-7; possible D gene TRBD1, 5 bases. CDR3 length: 14 residues. Trimming cost V 4 bases and J 3 bases, with 14 bases left between them. CDR1 and CDR2 from the germline V gene are SGHRS and YFSETQ. The CDR3 loop is CASSIGRGNYEQYF. CDR3 nucleotides: TGCGCCAGCAGCATCGGTAGGGGCAACTACGAGCAGTACTTC. The full variable domain, rest sourced from reference TRBV5-1 and TRBJ2-7, is KAGVTQTPRYLIKTRGQQVTLSCSPISGHRSVSWYQQTPGQGLQFLFEYFSETQRNKGNFPGRFSGRQFSNSRSEMNVSTLELGDSALYLCASSIGRGNYEQYFGPGTRLTVT.

The chain has TRBV20-1 and TRBJ2-5, with 12 bases fitting TRBD2. Germline trimming cut 0 bases from V and 11 bases from J; bases unmatched to any gene: 13. The CDR3 is 16 amino acids. Germline CDR1 DFQATT, CDR2 SNEGSKA (reference sequence). The CDR3 DNA is TGCAGTGCTAGAGATGACTCTAGCGGGGGGGCGGGTCGTCAGTACTTC. It specifies CSARDDSSGGAGRQYF.

The chain uses TRBV20-1 and TRBJ1-2; D is uncertain. V lost 6 bases and J 4 bases, leaving 18 bases between the germline ends. The CDR3 has 14 residues. From germline, CDR1 is DFQATT and CDR2 SNEGSKA (reference sequence). The CDR3 reads CSAPGPDRAYGYTF. CDR3 DNA: TGCAGTGCCCCAGGTCCAGATCGGGCCTATGGCTACACCTTC.

V usage is TRBV28 and J usage is TRBJ1-2, with TRBD1 as a possible D gene (5 bases). This CDR3 comprises 14 residues. CDR1 is MDHEN and CDR2 is SYDVKM in the germline V gene. The V end lost 2 bases, the J end lost 8 bases, and 15 bases lay between the germline ends. The CDR3 coding sequence is TGTGCCAGCAGTTTACCCCAAAACCGACAGGGCTACACCTTC. This gives the protein CASSLPQNRQGYTF.

This chain links TRBV27 with TRBJ2-4; a possible D gene is TRBD1 (5 bases). Germline CDR1 is MNHEY and CDR2 is SMNVEV (reference sequence). The V and J ends lost 5 bases and 14 bases respectively, with 19 bases between them. The CDR3 is made up of 13 amino acids. In nucleotides, the CDR3 is TGTGCCAGCAGTGTGGCTAGGGCAGGGTTGGAGTACTTC. Residues: CASSVARAGLEYF.

The rearrangement links TRBV4-1 to TRBJ2-1; 7 nucleotides agree with TRBD2. In germline, CDR1 is MGHRA, CDR2 YSYEKL. The CDR3 loop spans 14 amino acids. The trim removed 3 bases at V and 5 bases at J, leaving 4 bases unmatched. The CDR3 loop is CASSHQRGDNEQFF. The CDR3, as DNA: TGCGCCAGCAGCCACCAGCGGGGAGACAATGAGCAGTTCTTC.

This clonotype turned up a few times. The gene calls are TRBV6-5 and TRBJ2-1; perhaps TRBD2 as D (6 bases). This CDR3 has 15 residues. Germline-derived CDR1 and CDR2 are MNHEY and SVGAGI. The V end lost 0 bases, the J end lost 2 bases, and 8 bases lay between the germline ends. The CDR3 coding sequence is TGTGCCAGCAGTTACTCGAGACTAGCCTACAATGAGCAGTTCTTC. Translated: CASSYSRLAYNEQFF.

This chain uses TRBV28 with TRBJ2-7; D gene ambiguous. V gave up 7 bases and J gave up 2 bases, with 9 bases separating them. The CDR3 loop spans 12 amino acids. Germline assignment: CDR1 MDHEN and CDR2 SYDVKM. The CDR3 reads CASTQTPYEQYF. CDR3 DNA: TGTGCCAGCACGCAGACACCCTACGAGCAGTACTTC.

This clonotype appeared a few times. This chain joins TRBV12-3 or TRBV12-4 and TRBJ2-1; TRBD2 agrees at 10 bases. V was clipped by 6 bases and J by 7 bases; unmatched bases: 3. This CDR3 has 13 amino acids. The chain's CDR3 is CASSKLAGNEQFF. The CDR3 coding sequence is TGTGCCAGCAGCAAACTAGCGGGAAATGAGCAGTTCTTC.

The gene calls are TRBV7-8 and TRBJ2-7, with D maybe TRBD2 (6 bases). This CDR3 is 15 amino acids long. CDR1 and CDR2 (germline): SGHVS, FQNEAQ. Trimming shortened V by 2 bases and J by 2 bases, and 13 bases separated the two germline ends. In DNA form, the CDR3 reads TGTGCCAGCAGCTTATCCCCGGGAGCTGCCTACGAGCAGTACTTC. Translation gives CASSLSPGAAYEQYF.

On this clonotype itself: Being one base from a much bigger clone, this may be a read error. The V gene is TRBV29-1, the J gene TRBJ2-5, with TRBD1 matching over 7 bases. The last part of the DNA fits TRBJ2-1 better; the J call may be wrong. This CDR3 spans 12 amino acids. Germline-derived CDR1 and CDR2 are SQVTM and ANQGSEA. DNA of the CDR3: TGCAGCGGCTACAGGGGTTCGGAGACCCAGTTCTTC. It encodes CSGYRGSETQFF.

The genes are TRBV27 and TRBJ2-5; TRBD1 might be the D (6 bases). TRBJ2-7 explains the end of the DNA better; the J call may be wrong. The CDR3 sequence is 13 residues long. Per the germline V gene, CDR1 is MNHEY and CDR2 is SMNVEV (reference sequence). In DNA form, the CDR3 reads TGTGCCACCCAGGGGATAGGTAGCGACGAGCAGTACTTC. It translates to CATQGIGSDEQYF.

This clonotype turned up a few times. J is TRBJ2-4 and V is TRBV20-1, with 13 bases that match TRBD2. The CDR3 sequence is 16 residues long. V shed 0 bases and J 13 bases; nucleotides not matched to a gene: 12. From germline, CDR1 is DFQATT and CDR2 SNEGSKA (reference sequence). In nucleotides, the CDR3 is TGCAGTGCTAGAGATGAACTAGCGGGAGGGCCTAAGGAGCAGTACTTC. Translation gives CSARDELAGGPKEQYF.

The J gene is TRBJ2-1, the V gene TRBV2; TRBD1 agrees at 7 bases. J lost 2 bases, V lost 9 bases, and 10 bases had no gene match. Germline V gene lookup returns CDR1 SNHLY and CDR2 FYNNEI. This CDR3 has 15 amino acids. The chain's CDR3 is CASKVTGLAYNEQFF. The DNA for the CDR3 is TGTGCCAGTAAAGTGACAGGGTTAGCCTACAATGAGCAGTTCTTC. The full variable domain, completed using reference TRBV2 and TRBJ2-1, is EPEVTQTPSHQVTQMGQEVILRCVPISNHLYFYWYRQILGQKVEFLVSFYNNEISEKSEIFDDQFSVERPDGSNFTLKIRSTKLEDSAMYFCASKVTGLAYNEQFFGPGTRLTVL.

V gene TRBV2 combines with J gene TRBJ2-1, with 9 bases aligning to TRBD2. V dropped 4 bases and J dropped 9; count of bases not matched to a gene: 7. CDR3 length: 14 residues. From germline, CDR1 is SNHLY and CDR2 FYNNEI. The CDR3 is CASSVGSGRGEQFF. DNA of the CDR3: TGTGCCAGCAGTGTTGGTAGCGGGAGAGGTGAGCAGTTCTTC.

J is TRBJ2-1 and V is TRBV28; 8 bases line up with TRBD2. The CDR3 covers 15 residues. The V gene end was trimmed by 5 bases and the J gene end by 2 bases; junction bases not matched to a gene: 5. Per the germline V gene, CDR1 is MDHEN and CDR2 is SYDVKM. DNA for the CDR3: TGTGCCAGCAGTCCCCAGCGGGGGCCCTACAATGAGCAGTTCTTC. Encoded protein: CASSPQRGPYNEQFF.

This clonotype was observed a handful of times. J is TRBJ2-1 and V is TRBV11-2; D may be TRBD1 or TRBD2 (6 bases each). This CDR3 comprises 15 residues. With 5 bases removed from V and 8 bases from J, the gap between germline ends came to 19 bases. Per germline, CDR1 SGHAT and CDR2 FQNNGV. The CDR3 region is CASSGTQGLVYEQFF. CDR3 bases: TGTGCCAGCAGCGGGACTCAGGGGCTAGTCTATGAGCAGTTCTTC.

This clonotype was counted a few times. The rearrangement uses TRBV12-3 or TRBV12-4 and TRBJ2-3, with D tentatively TRBD1 (5 bases). CDR3 size: 13 residues. Trimming removed 3 bases from V and 7 bases from J, with 11 bases in between. CDR3 region: CASSLGRSHTQYF. CDR3 DNA: TGTGCCAGCAGTTTGGGGCGATCTCATACGCAGTATTTT.